This T cell receptor (beta chain) derives from a study of shared clonotypes between healthy human individuals. Overall study findings and caveats: Inspection by rarefaction showed sorted-subset sequencing to be incomplete despite large depth.

The germline gives CDR1 DFQATT, CDR2 SNEGSKA (reference sequence). This CDR3 spans 11 amino acids. On this clone itself: The target antigen is unknown.

Assay used: immunoSEQ multiplex PCR; TCRdb lists only in-frame clones, some missing. The repertoire includes 2 million to 2.5 million clones, 92% of them detected once, and around 0.38% sits in the top ten. Specimen: naive CD4+ T cells from PBMCs. Subset reported: CD45RA+ positively selected. This clonotype originated in a man aged 18 to 30 in good health. Some clones in this sample may be carry-over from other donors' samples. The rearrangement links TRBV20-1 to TRBJ2-1; the match to TRBD2 covers 8 bases. The CDR3 is CTASGYNEQFF. CDR3 sequence (DNA): TGCACCGCTAGCGGGTACAATGAGCAGTTCTTC.